This entry lists 9 T cell receptor beta chains sequenced from one sample in a study of blood T cells in healthy people across ages. Primed by a sample-barcoded 5' primer and a J-beta primer mix, a second PCR proceeded for about 6 to 11 cycles. TCRdb re-derived calls from the 5' RACE reads in MiXCR, one entry per CDR3 protein. The sample carries over 700,000 distinct CDR3 sequences, roughly 25% recorded once. The same sample was also used in a study of T cells of mothers and their children.

The material sequenced was blood. All receptors derive from a boy younger than 18 in good health.

This clonotype was seen ten or more times. J is TRBJ2-7 and V is TRBV28; the match to TRBD2 covers 10 bases. With V trimmed by 7 bases and J by 4 bases, 10 bases remained unmatched. The germline gives CDR1 MDHEN, CDR2 SYDVKM. The CDR3 extends over 15 amino acids. CDR3 nucleotide sequence: TGTGCCAGCACACACGGAACTAGCGGGGAATACGAGCAGTACTTC. Amino acid sequence: CASTHGTSGEYEQYF.

The chain carries TRBV6-5 and TRBJ2-7; TRBD2 agrees at 11 bases. This CDR3 region has 17 residues. The germline V gene has CDR1 MNHEY and CDR2 SVGAGI. J gave up 4 bases and V 0 bases, and 8 bases lay outside the gene matches. The CDR3 DNA is TGTGCCAGCAGTTACTCGCCGCCTACTAGCGGGGGTTACGAGCAGTACTTC. Its translation is CASSYSPPTSGGYEQYF.

J is TRBJ1-5 and V is TRBV12-3 or TRBV12-4, with a tentative D call TRBD1 (5 bases). Trimming took off 4 bases at V and 4 bases at J, with 14 bases between the two ends. CDR3 length: 15 residues. In DNA form, the CDR3 reads TGTGCCAGCAGTTATGGCGGGGACTCAAATCAGCCCCAGCATTTT. Encoded protein: CASSYGGDSNQPQHF.

This rearrangement joins TRBV7-8 to TRBJ2-2, with 7 bases matching TRBD1. Germline CDR1 SGHVS, CDR2 FQNEAQ. With 2 bases clipped from V and 4 bases from J, the junction kept 4 bases outside the gene matches. The CDR3 has 15 residues. The CDR3 DNA sequence: TGTGCCAGCAGCTTAAGAGGGGGCTTCACCGGGGAGCTGTTTTTT. Amino acid sequence: CASSLRGGFTGELFF.

This clonotype was observed a handful of times. V is TRBV29-1 and J is TRBJ1-5; 12 bases align to TRBD1. Trimming removed 5 bases from V and 2 bases from J; junction bases left unmatched: 10. This CDR3 region has 17 residues. Germline assignment: CDR1 SQVTM and CDR2 ANQGSEA. CDR3 protein: CSVPTGQGAQGNQPQHF. The CDR3 DNA reads as TGCAGCGTTCCCACGGGACAGGGGGCGCAAGGCAATCAGCCCCAGCATTTT. The entire variable domain, with the rest obtained from reference TRBV29-1 and TRBJ1-5, is as follows: SAVISQKPSRDICQRGTSLTIQCQVDSQVTMMFWYRQQPGQSLTLIATANQGSEATYESGFVIDKFPISRPNLTFSTLTVSNMSPEDSSIYLCSVPTGQGAQGNQPQHFGDGTRLSIL.

The chain joins TRBV7-2 to TRBJ2-7; possibly TRBD1 for D (5 bases). Germline V gene data show CDR1 as SGHTA and CDR2 as FQGNSA. The germline V and J ends were trimmed by 5 bases and 1 base, with 12 bases remaining between them. The length of the CDR3 is 14 residues. The CDR3 nucleotides read TGTGCCAGCAGCATTGGGGCCGGTTCCTACGAGCAGTACTTC. Residues: CASSIGAGSYEQYF. The full variable domain, with the rest looked up from reference TRBV7-2 and TRBJ2-7, is GAGVSQSPSNKVTEKGKDVELRCDPISGHTALYWYRQSLGQGLEFLIYFQGNSAPDKSGLPSDRFSAERTGGSVSTLTIQRTQQEDSAVYLCASSIGAGSYEQYFGPGTRLTVT.

This clonotype was picked up a small number of times. This chain links TRBV29-1 with TRBJ1-1; no reliable D call. Per germline, CDR1 SQVTM and CDR2 ANQGSEA. V shed 8 bases and J shed 0 bases, with 16 bases lying between them. The CDR3 spans 14 residues. In nucleotides, the CDR3 is TGCAGCTTCTTCGTACAGAACTTGAACACTGAAGCTTTCTTT. This sequence encodes CSFFVQNLNTEAFF.

Points on this clonotype: A read error may account for a junction end that differs from germline. This chain joins TRBV2 and TRBJ2-3; D is uncertain. Germline V gene data show CDR1 as SNHLY and CDR2 as FYNNEI. This CDR3 contains 14 residues. The CDR3 loop is CASSAGRTSDTQYF. The CDR3 nucleotides read TGTGCCAGCAGTGCGGGTAGAACCTCAGATACGCAGTACTTT.

This chain uses TRBV15 with TRBJ1-2; 11 bases agree with TRBD1. V was pared by 2 bases and J by 4 bases, with 6 bases of the junction left unmatched. The CDR3 sequence is 16 residues long. CDR1 and CDR2 (germline): LNHNV, YYDKDF (reference sequence). The CDR3 spells CATSRPPGQGGYGYTF. CDR3 coding DNA: TGTGCCACCAGCAGACCTCCGGGACAGGGGGGCTATGGCTACACCTTC.